A single count supports the clone carrying this T cell receptor beta chain. This specimen comes from a study of memory CD4+ T cells and cytomegalovirus serostatus. The CDR3 loop spans 12 amino acids. The V and J ends lost 5 bases and 6 bases respectively, with 8 bases between them. Germline-derived CDR1 and CDR2 are SGHVS and FQNEAQ. Data came from immunoSEQ multiplex PCR; TCRdb stores just in-frame clones and leaves some out. The sample gives about 50,000 clones, 82% of which show up once; roughly 0.6% is in the top ten. Single viable CD3+CD4+CD8-CD45RO+ cells were sorted as the memory CD4+ T cells. After thawing, CD4+ T cells were positively selected.

The sample taken for sequencing was memory CD4+ T cells from blood. The sequence derives from an adult in good health and CMV-seronegative. V gene TRBV7-8 combines with J gene TRBJ1-3, with no clear D. As DNA, the CDR3 is TGTGCCAGCAGCGTGCCGTCAAACACCATATATTTT. Translating it yields CASSVPSNTIYF.